These T cell receptor beta chains were read from a single sample in a study of T-cell memory formation after mild COVID-19. MiXCR, applied by TCRdb to the 5' RACE reads, yields one record per CDR3 protein. The profile shows under 300,000 distinct CDR3 sequences, about a sixth of them singletons. Material for sequencing was PBMCs or a T cell subset sorted from them (not recorded which). The receptors shown here come from a young man who had mild COVID-19 (a few samples of this study predate the infection). Cell type and time point are not known. Both conserved end residues are part of each CDR3. D genes are given only for firm matches. The size entry is marked missing in some rows and otherwise reads once, few, many or a size class.

cdr3_nt | cdr3_aa | clone_size | j_call | d_call | v_call
TGTGCCAGCAGCTTGACCCTGACGACAGGAAACACCATATATTTT | CASSLTLTTGNTIYF | NA | TRBJ1-3 | NA | TRBV11-2
TGTGCCAGCAGTCCCTGGGGGGGTGGCTACACCTTC | CASSPWGGGYTF | NA | TRBJ1-2 | NA | TRBV28
TGTGCCAGCAGCTTAACTAGCGGGGCCTACAATGAGCAGTTCTTC | CASSLTSGAYNEQFF | many | TRBJ2-1 | TRBD2 | TRBV11-3
TGCGCCAGCAGCTCTTTAGCGGGCCAAGAGACCCAGTACTTC | CASSSLAGQETQYF | many | TRBJ2-5 | TRBD2 | TRBV5-1
TGTGCCAGCAGTTTTACGGGGGCCCGGGAGACCCAGTACTTC | CASSFTGARETQYF | few | TRBJ2-5 | NA | TRBV28
TGTGCCAGCAGTGAAGTAGGCAGGGGGCACCTGGAGACCCAGTACTTC | CASSEVGRGHLETQYF | NA | TRBJ2-5 | TRBD1 | TRBV25-1
TGTGCCAGCAGCTATTTGAGATACAGGGGAGGAAGCACAGATACGCAGTATTTT | CASSYLRYRGGSTDTQYF | few | TRBJ2-3 | NA | TRBV7-2
TGTGCCAGCAGCCAAGATTCTAGCGGGGGGGCGGGAGAGACCCAGTACTTC | CASSQDSSGGAGETQYF | few | TRBJ2-5 | TRBD2 | TRBV4-2
TGTGCCAGCTCACCTAGGGGGGCCCAAGGGAATGAGCAGTTCTTC | CASSPRGAQGNEQFF | NA | TRBJ2-1 | NA | TRBV18
TGTGCCAGCAGTCCCCCGACAGGGGATGGGAACACTGAAGCTTTCTTT | CASSPPTGDGNTEAFF | many | TRBJ1-1 | TRBD1 | TRBV6-6
TGTGCCGTGATGCCAGCGGGGGAATGGGCAGATACGCAGTATTTT | CAVMPAGEWADTQYF | few | TRBJ2-3 | TRBD2 | TRBV10-3
TGTGCCAGCAGCTCACCCGGGACAGGGATGCCCAACGTCCTGACTTTC | CASSSPGTGMPNVLTF | NA | TRBJ2-6 | TRBD1 | TRBV7-2
TGTGCCAGCAGCTCTTCAGGGAGGCGGGGCCTTAGCACAGATACGCAGTATTTT | CASSSSGRRGLSTDTQYF | few | TRBJ2-3 | NA | TRBV7-2
TGTGCCAGCAGCCCGGAGAGTAGCACAGATACGCAGTATTTT | CASSPESSTDTQYF | NA | TRBJ2-3 | NA | TRBV28
TGTGCCAGCAGCTTAGATATGAGGGGGGCGTGGGAAAAACTGTTTTTT | CASSLDMRGAWEKLFF | few | TRBJ1-4 | NA | TRBV11-2
TGTGCCAGCAGTTACTCCACTAGCGGGTGGGCAGATACGCAGTATTTT | CASSYSTSGWADTQYF | few | TRBJ2-3 | TRBD2 | TRBV6-5
TGTGCCAGCAGTTACTATGGACTAGCGGGCTACAATGAGCAGTTCTTC | CASSYYGLAGYNEQFF | few | TRBJ2-1 | TRBD2 | TRBV6-5
TGTGCCAGCAGTGCCCTTAGCGGGGGGTTCCAAGAGACCCAGTACTTC | CASSALSGGFQETQYF | NA | TRBJ2-5 | TRBD2 | TRBV2
TGTGCCAGCAGCGTAGACTTAAACACAGATACGCAGTATTTT | CASSVDLNTDTQYF | NA | TRBJ2-3 | NA | TRBV7-2
TGCGCCAGCAGCCAGCAAGGCTCTGGGGCCAACGTCCTGACTTTC | CASSQQGSGANVLTF | few | TRBJ2-6 | NA | TRBV4-3
TGTGCCAGCAGGTCCCGGGCCCGCACAGATACGCAGTATTTT | CASRSRARTDTQYF | NA | TRBJ2-3 | NA | TRBV7-2
TGCGCCAGCAGCTTTAGCGGGGGGGAAGATACGCAGTATTTT | CASSFSGGEDTQYF | many | TRBJ2-3 | TRBD2 | TRBV5-1
TGCAGTGCCCGGACCCTAGGTAGCACAGATACGCAGTATTTT | CSARTLGSTDTQYF | many | TRBJ2-3 | NA | TRBV20-1
TGTGCCAGCAGTCCCTGGACTAGCGGCAACACAGATACGCAGTATTTT | CASSPWTSGNTDTQYF | NA | TRBJ2-3 | TRBD2 | TRBV6-2/TRBV6-3
TGTGCCACCAGCCCCAGACTGAACACTGAAGCTTTCTTT | CATSPRLNTEAFF | NA | TRBJ1-1 | NA | TRBV15
TGCGCCAGCAGTGGGGGTAACCCGTTGGCTGAAGCTTTCTTT | CASSGGNPLAEAFF | few | TRBJ1-1 | NA | TRBV5-1
TGTGCCTGGAGAGGTGGGGAACCCGGGGCCCTCCTTGAAGCTTTCTTT | CAWRGGEPGALLEAFF | NA | TRBJ1-1 | NA | TRBV30
TGCGCCAGCAGCCAAGCCCGGGACTCGCTTGGGCAAGAGACCCAGTACTTC | CASSQARDSLGQETQYF | NA | TRBJ2-5 | NA | TRBV4-3
TGTGCCAGCAGCTTCTGTGGGGGGATGGGCAATCAGCCCCAGCATTTT | CASSFCGGMGNQPQHF | many | TRBJ1-5 | NA | TRBV11-2
TGTGCCAGCAGCCCCCCAGGGGCCTCTGGAAACACCATATATTTT | CASSPPGASGNTIYF | few | TRBJ1-3 | NA | TRBV7-9
TGCGCCAGCAGCCAAGATTTCTCTCGGGGAGGGAGTGAAAAACTGTTTTTT | CASSQDFSRGGSEKLFF | few | TRBJ1-4 | NA | TRBV4-3
TGTGCCAGCAGTTACCTGGGACAGGGGTTGGAAAAACTGTTTTTT | CASSYLGQGLEKLFF | NA | TRBJ1-4 | TRBD1 | TRBV6-5
TGTGCCAGCAGCCGGGGACAGGTTAGCACAGATACGCAGTATTTT | CASSRGQVSTDTQYF | few | TRBJ2-3 | TRBD1 | TRBV7-2
TGTGCCAGCAGCTTTCGGGACCCCGGGGAGCTGTTTTTT | CASSFRDPGELFF | NA | TRBJ2-2 | NA | TRBV13
TGTGCCAGCAGGACGACGGGAGCAACTAATGAAAAACTGTTTTTT | CASRTTGATNEKLFF | few | TRBJ1-4 | NA | TRBV28
TGTGCCAGCAACCATCGAGGGGGGAGGAATTCACCCCTCCACTTT | CASNHRGGRNSPLHF | few | TRBJ1-6 | NA | TRBV6-5
TGCGCCAGCAGCTTCTCCCGGACTAGTAACTCACATGAGCAGTTCTTC | CASSFSRTSNSHEQFF | NA | TRBJ2-1 | TRBD2 | TRBV5-1
TGTGCCAGCAGGCAAGCGGTGGGGGGCAGCCTTAGCTCCTACGAGCAGTACTTC | CASRQAVGGSLSSYEQYF | NA | TRBJ2-7 | NA | TRBV6-5
TGCGCCAGCAGCTTGGAATCTGGTAGGGGCTGGAACACCGGGGAGCTGTTTTTT | CASSLESGRGWNTGELFF | many | TRBJ2-2 | NA | TRBV5-1
TGCAGTGCTAGTGGGCAGGCGAATGAAAAACTGTTTTTT | CSASGQANEKLFF | NA | TRBJ1-4 | NA | TRBV20-1
TGTGCCAGCAGCTTATATAGGGAGAGCACTGAAGCTTTCTTT | CASSLYRESTEAFF | few | TRBJ1-1 | NA | TRBV7-2
TGTGCCAGCAGCTTCCGAGACTTGTCGAGCACAGATACGCAGTATTTT | CASSFRDLSSTDTQYF | NA | TRBJ2-3 | NA | TRBV7-2
TGCAGTGCCGTCCCCGGACTAGTTAAGACCCAGTACTTC | CSAVPGLVKTQYF | few | TRBJ2-5 | TRBD2 | TRBV20-1
TGTGCCTGGAGTGTACAGGCCGGATCACCCCTCCACTTT | CAWSVQAGSPLHF | few | TRBJ1-6 | NA | TRBV30
TGTGCCAGCAGCCTTTGGGGGGGCCGTTACAATGAGCAGTTCTTC | CASSLWGGRYNEQFF | many | TRBJ2-1 | NA | TRBV5-6
TGCAGTGCGCGACAGGGCTCATCTGGAAACACCATATATTTT | CSARQGSSGNTIYF | NA | TRBJ1-3 | TRBD1 | TRBV20-1
TGTGCCTGGACCCACCCCGGACAGCCGGGAAACACCATATATTTT | CAWTHPGQPGNTIYF | few | TRBJ1-3 | NA | TRBV30
TGTGCCAGCAGCTTAGGTATGGAGGGAGAAGCTTTCTTT | CASSLGMEGEAFF | many | TRBJ1-1 | NA | TRBV7-2